This T cell receptor beta chain was obtained from a study of cytomegalovirus exposure and HLA in healthy donors. Donors were drawn from the roughly 130-subject validation cohort, separate from the 666-subject first cohort. The CDR3 length is 15 residues. With V trimmed by 2 bases and J by 3 bases, 6 bases remained unmatched. Germline V lookup: CDR1 MNHEY, CDR2 SVGAGI. This clone was seen once. Its antigen is not identified. Study results and limitations: In vitro, three CMV-associated chains proved specific for CMV antigens. Researchers catalogued about 150 TCR beta chains as cytomegalovirus-associated.

Clones were sequenced by immunoSEQ multiplex PCR, and TCRdb holds only the in-frame ones, with some missing. The table lists some 230,000 clones, 75% to 95% of them singletons. This receptor was taken from a woman aged 18-35 years in good health and CMV-seronegative. V gene TRBV6-5 combines with J gene TRBJ1-1; 7 bases agree with TRBD1. The source material was PBMCs. The CDR3 sequence: CASSYVGQDYTEAFF. CDR3 coding DNA: TGTGCCAGCAGTTACGTCGGACAGGACTACACTGAAGCTTTCTTT.